This T cell receptor (beta chain) comes out of a study of blood T cell repertoires in COVID-19. Study in general: PBMCs, B-cell-depleted T cells, or T cells provided the cDNA or gDNA that made up the material.

Those who participated ranged in age from roughly 18 to 89 years and resided in around 22 US areas. Recovery meant two consecutive negative NP/OP PCR tests, professional clearance, or resolved symptoms. This CDR3 has 13 residues. Germline lookup yields CDR1 LGHDT and CDR2 YNNKEL (reference sequence). With V trimmed by 6 bases and J by 6 bases, 6 bases remained unmatched. TCRdb's table, derived via immunoSEQ multiplex PCR, lists solely in-frame clones and lacks some. Of 200,000 to 250,000 clones in the sample, around nine tenths were seen once. The V gene is TRBV3-1 (or the pseudogene TRBV3-2), the J gene TRBJ2-7, with TRBD1 identical over 9 bases. This clonotype was obtained from a man younger than 40 who had recovered from COVID-19. Material for sequencing was PBMCs or T cells enriched from blood (not recorded which). The CDR3 reads CASRRTGEAEQYF. CDR3 sequence (DNA): TGTGCCAGCAGGAGGACAGGGGAAGCCGAGCAGTACTTC.